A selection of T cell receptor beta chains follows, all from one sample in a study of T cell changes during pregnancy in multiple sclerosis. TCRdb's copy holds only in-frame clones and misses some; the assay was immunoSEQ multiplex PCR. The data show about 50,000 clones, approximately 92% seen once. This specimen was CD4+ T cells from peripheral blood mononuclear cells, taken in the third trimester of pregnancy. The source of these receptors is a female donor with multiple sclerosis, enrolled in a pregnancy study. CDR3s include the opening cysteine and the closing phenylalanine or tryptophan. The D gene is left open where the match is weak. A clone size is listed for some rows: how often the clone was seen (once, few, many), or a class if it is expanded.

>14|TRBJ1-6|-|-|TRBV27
TGTGCCAGCAGCCAGACCGGGGGAAATTCACCCCTCCACTTT
CASSQTGGNSPLHF
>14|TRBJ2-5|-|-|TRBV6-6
TGTGCCAGCATTCCAGGAGGGAATCGGGAGACCCAGTACTTC
CASIPGGNRETQYF
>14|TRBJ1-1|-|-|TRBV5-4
TGTGCCAGCAGGGTTGGACACCTGAACACTGAAGCTTTCTTT
CASRVGHLNTEAFF
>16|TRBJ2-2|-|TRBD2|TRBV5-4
TGTGCCAGCAGCTTGGCCGGGGGGAGTTCCACCGGGGAGCTGTTTTTT
CASSLAGGSSTGELFF
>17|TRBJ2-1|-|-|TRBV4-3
TGCGCCAGCAGCCCTGGGGAGGGACAACCCTCCTACAATGAGCAGTTCTTC
CASSPGEGQPSYNEQFF
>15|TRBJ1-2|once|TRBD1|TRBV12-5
TGTGCTAGTGGCCAGATTCTCGGGACAGGGATAGGCTACACCTTC
CASGQILGTGIGYTF
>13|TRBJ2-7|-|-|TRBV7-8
TGTGCCAGCAGCTTCCCCCCGGGGGTGTTACAGTACTTC
CASSFPPGVLQYF
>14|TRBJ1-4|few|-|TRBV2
TGTGCCAGCAGTGACGGGTCTTCAGACGGGGTGATGTTTTTT
CASSDGSSDGVMFF
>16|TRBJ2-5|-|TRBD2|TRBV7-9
TGTGCCAGCAGCTTGTCCGGGACTAGCTACCAAGAGACCCAGTACTTC
CASSLSGTSYQETQYF
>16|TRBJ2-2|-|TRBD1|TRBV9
TGTGCCAGCAGCGTAGGGCCAGGGGGCCTAACCGGGGAGCTGTTTTTT
CASSVGPGGLTGELFF
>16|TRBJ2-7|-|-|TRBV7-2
TGTGCCAGCAGCAGCACGTCGAACAGGAATCACTACGAGCAGTACTTC
CASSSTSNRNHYEQYF
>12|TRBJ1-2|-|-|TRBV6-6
TGTGCCAGCAGTATCCCCCCCGATGGCTACACCTTC
CASSIPPDGYTF
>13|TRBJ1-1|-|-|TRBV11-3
TGTGCCAGCAGCTCCAGGGCGAACACTGAAGCTTTCTTT
CASSSRANTEAFF
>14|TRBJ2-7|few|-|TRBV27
TGTGCCAGCAGCGGGACACGGTCGTCCTACGAGCAGTACTTC
CASSGTRSSYEQYF
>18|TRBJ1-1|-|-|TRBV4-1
TGCGCCAGCAGCCAAGATGGTGGAAGGGGCCTGTTACTCACTGAAGCTTTCTTT
CASSQDGGRGLLLTEAFF
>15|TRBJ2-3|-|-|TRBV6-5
TGTGCCAGCAGCACTTACAGGGAGCACACAGATACGCAGTATTTT
CASSTYREHTDTQYF
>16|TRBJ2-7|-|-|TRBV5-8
TGTGCCAGCAGCTTTAGGAGCGAGTGGGGGGCCTACGAGCAGTACTTC
CASSFRSEWGAYEQYF